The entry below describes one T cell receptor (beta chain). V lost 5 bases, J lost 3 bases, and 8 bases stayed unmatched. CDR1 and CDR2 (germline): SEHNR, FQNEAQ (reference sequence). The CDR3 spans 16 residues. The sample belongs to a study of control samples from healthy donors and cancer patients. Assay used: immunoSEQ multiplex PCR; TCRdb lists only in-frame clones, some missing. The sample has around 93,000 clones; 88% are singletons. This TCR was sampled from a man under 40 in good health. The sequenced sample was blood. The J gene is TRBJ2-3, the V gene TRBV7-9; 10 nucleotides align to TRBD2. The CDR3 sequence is CASSPTLAGATDTQYF. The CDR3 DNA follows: TGTGCCAGCAGCCCCACCCTAGCGGGAGCGACAGATACGCAGTATTTT.